Reported below is one TCR beta chain. Its target is unknown. The source of the sample is a study of cytomegalovirus exposure and HLA in healthy donors. Use of 60 Vbeta and 13 Jbeta primers characterized the PCR. Authors' data handling: Approximately 12 million of 65 million to 95 million unique TCR beta chains were shared, per a later count. Using immunoSEQ multiplex PCR, the repertoire was profiled, and TCRdb retains in-frame clones only, with some absent. V and J calls and clone size are copied from that table; D and trimming were computed from the DNA. The table includes around 130,000 clones, just over 70% detected once. General study points: Solely CMV serostatus was available to characterize immune exposure.

CDR1 SGHNT and CDR2 YYREEE come from the germline V gene (reference sequence). This CDR3 is 14 amino acids long. The ends were cut back, 0 bases at V and 7 bases at J, with 13 bases in the middle. V gene TRBV5-4 combines with J gene TRBJ1-2, with a weak D call TRBD1 (5 bases). The clonotype was recovered from a woman in her 30s in good health and CMV-seronegative. Sample: PBMCs. The CDR3 protein is CASSLEYGTIGYTF. DNA for the CDR3: TGTGCCAGCAGCTTGGAATATGGGACTATTGGCTACACCTTC.